The text below deals with one T cell receptor beta chain. Its antigen is still unknown. V shed 6 bases and J 1 base; nucleotides not matched to a gene: 2. Germline V gene data show CDR1 as SNHLY and CDR2 as FYNNEI. The CDR3 has 13 amino acids. The sample originates from a study of beta chain features in type 1 diabetes. Findings of the study overall: Patients with Type 1 diabetes showed moderately but significantly shorter TCRB CDR3s in all four CD4+ subsets.

Since all of the isolated RNA was reverse transcribed, expressed TCRB transcripts were what got sequenced. Method: immunoSEQ multiplex PCR; TCRdb's copy keeps in-frame clones and lacks some. Here the sample spans 240,000 or so clones, 14% being singletons. V and J are TRBV2 and TRBJ2-5; TRBD1 matches at 7 bases. The sequenced sample consisted of naive CD4+ T cells from blood. This receptor was identified in a man aged 30 to 45 with type 1 diabetes. The CDR3 nucleotides read TGTGCCAGCAGGGGACAGACCCAAGAGACCCAGTACTTC. Translation: CASRGQTQETQYF.